The text below deals with one T cell receptor (beta chain). V trimming: 6 bases; J trimming: 10 bases; junction bases outside the gene matches: 14. CDR3 length: 15 amino acids. Germline V CDR1 and CDR2: SGHAT, FQNNGV. This sample was included in a study of tumor and adjacent non-tumor tissue in lung cancer. No cell sorting was done before RNA was extracted from the tissue. Newly diagnosed lung cancer patients had thoracic surgery in China, August–late 2014, without prior chemotherapy. The library came from three nested PCR rounds adapted from ARM-PCR protocols. TCRdb reprocessed the multiplex PCR reads via MiXCR and lists one record per CDR3 protein. This table holds 100,000 to 150,000 distinct CDR3 sequences, 66% found once.

This sequence joins TRBV11-2 and TRBJ2-1, with 8 nucleotides matching TRBD2. The sequence was obtained from a man aged 25 to 45 with non-small cell lung cancer. Material for sequencing was lung tumor tissue. Here the CDR3 reads CASSFSSGSTKEQFF. The CDR3 DNA is TGTGCCAGCAGTTTCTCCAGCGGGAGTACGAAAGAGCAGTTCTTC. Based on the CDR3 plus reference TRBV11-2 and TRBJ2-1, the full variable domain is EAGVAQSPRYKIIEKRQSVAFWCNPISGHATLYWYQQILGQGPKLLIQFQNNGVVDDSQLPKDRFSAERLKGVDSTLKIQPAKLEDSAVYLCASSFSSGSTKEQFFGPGTRLTVL.